What follows are 17 T cell receptor beta chains derived from one specimen sequenced in a study of CD8+CD57+ T cells in acquired aplastic anemia. Profiling that covered TCR beta VDJ and CDR3 relied on genomic DNA as its template. TCRdb itself ran the reads through MiXCR, one entry per CDR3 protein. This sample has about 400,000 distinct CDR3 sequences, with 65% to 80% found just once. Sequencing was performed on sorted CD4+, CD8+, or CD8+CD57+ T cells (not recorded which) from PBMCs. These TCRs come from a human donor in good health, serving as a control.

This clonotype was observed a handful of times. This chain joins TRBV15 and TRBJ2-6; D unclear. This CDR3 region has 13 residues. Germline assignment: CDR1 LNHNV and CDR2 YYDKDF (reference sequence). Trimming cost V 6 bases and J 0 bases, with 3 bases left between them. The CDR3 protein is CATRFSGANVLTF. CDR3 in DNA: TGTGCCACCAGGTTCTCTGGGGCCAACGTCCTGACTTTC.

For this clonotype: This clone may be a read error of a much larger clone one base away. Without the conserved terminal phenylalanine or tryptophan, this CDR3 likely stems from a read error. This rearrangement joins TRBV9 to TRBJ2-5; D is ambiguous. The CDR3 runs to 12 residues. Germline CDR1 and CDR2: SGDLS and YYNGEE. Trimming took 5 bases from V and 4 from J, leaving 9 bases between them. CDR3 loop: CASSSYTETQYL. The CDR3 DNA sequence: TGTGCCAGCAGTTCGTATACAGAGACCCAGTACCTC.

A word on this clonotype: The junction departs from germline at one end; a sequencing error may be responsible. The V and J genes are TRBV5-1 and TRBJ2-7; tentative D call: TRBD1 (6 bases). Germline V gives CDR1 SGHRS, CDR2 YFSETQ. The CDR3 runs 14 residues. The CDR3 reads CASSLGRGGREQYF. CDR3 nucleotides: TGTGCCAGCAGCTTAGGGAGAGGGGGACGAGAGCAGTACTTC.

V and J are TRBV29-1 and TRBJ2-3; weak D call: TRBD1 (6 bases). The V gene's germline CDR1 is SQVTM and CDR2 ANQGSEA. V was cut by 3 bases and J by 3 bases, with 10 bases left in between. The CDR3 is 13 residues long. CDR3 DNA sequence: TGCAGCGTTGATTGGCAGGGGACAGATACGCAGTATTTT. Its protein is CSVDWQGTDTQYF.

This clonotype has only one observation. The V gene is TRBV9, the J gene TRBJ2-1; possibly TRBD1 for D (5 bases). The CDR3 covers 14 residues. The germline CDR1 and CDR2 sequences are SGDLS and YYNGEE. The V and J ends lost 0 bases and 10 bases respectively, with 14 bases between them. The CDR3 DNA is TGTGCCAGCAGCGTAGGGAACAGGAGTGGGGAGCAGTTCTTC. It encodes CASSVGNRSGEQFF.

This rearrangement joins TRBV10-3 to TRBJ2-7; no clear D gene. The CDR3 sequence is 14 residues long. From germline, CDR1 is ENHRY and CDR2 SYGVKD. The ends were cut back, 4 bases at V and 2 bases at J, with 12 bases in the middle. The CDR3 DNA is TGTGCCATCAGTGTCGGGCAGAGCCCCTACGAGCAGTACTTC. Amino acid sequence: CAISVGQSPYEQYF.

The chain joins TRBV6-4 to TRBJ1-5; unclear D gene. This CDR3 has 14 residues. V lost 6 bases and J lost 7, with 16 bases in between. Germline loops: CDR1 MRHNA, CDR2 SNTAGT. The CDR3 DNA sequence: TGTGCCAGCAGAGAAGGACGGTCCCTGCAGCCCCAGCATTTT. As protein: CASREGRSLQPQHF.

DNA for the CDR3: TGTGCCAGCAGCCCGGGGACAGAGGGCTACACCTTC. Translation gives CASSPGTEGYTF. The rearrangement joins TRBV11-2 to TRBJ1-2; 7 bases align to TRBD1. Germline V gene lookup returns CDR1 SGHAT and CDR2 FQNNGV. This CDR3 region has 12 residues. The V segment lost 5 bases and the J segment 8 bases; nucleotides outside the gene matches: 5.

The sample holds one count of this clonotype. The chain carries TRBV11-2 and TRBJ2-1; possible D gene TRBD1, 5 bases. This CDR3 is built from 15 residues. The germline V gene has CDR1 SGHAT and CDR2 FQNNGV. Trimming left V 5 bases short and J 9 bases short, with 20 bases between. The CDR3 reads CASSVQGTPLFEQFF. The CDR3 DNA reads as TGTGCCAGCAGCGTTCAGGGAACACCTCTCTTTGAGCAGTTCTTC.

This sequence joins TRBV2 and TRBJ1-2, with TRBD1 as a possible D gene (5 bases). Between the trimmed V and J ends, which lost 5 bases and 8 bases, there was a span of 12 bases. This CDR3 is built from 12 residues. The germline V gene encodes CDR1 SNHLY and CDR2 FYNNEI. The CDR3 DNA reads as TGTGCCAGCAGTTTGGGGGTTTGGGGCTACACCTTC. The encoded protein is CASSLGVWGYTF.

Notes on this clonotype: The CDR3 ends on some other residue instead of the conserved phenylalanine or tryptophan, so this is likely a read error. No DNA is shown, since the ends of the CDR3 on it are uncertain; the CDR3 is the one TCRdb lists. The V and J genes are TRBV7-2 and TRBJ2-5. The CDR3 sequence runs 13 residues, both termini included. Germline V CDR1 and CDR2: SGHTA, FQGNSA. CDR3 sequence: CASSVTVSQGEYY.

The rearrangement links TRBV2 to TRBJ2-7, with 7 bases matching TRBD1. This CDR3 is 14 amino acids long. V lost 6 bases, J lost 10 bases, and 15 bases stayed unmatched. From germline, CDR1 is SNHLY and CDR2 FYNNEI. In nucleotides, the CDR3 is TGTGCCAGCAGAATCGGGACAGTGGATCTCCCCCAGTACTTC. As protein: CASRIGTVDLPQYF.

This clonotype was observed a few times. This rearrangement joins TRBV6-4 to TRBJ1-5, with D perhaps matching TRBD1 (6 bases). Germline V gene lookup returns CDR1 MRHNA and CDR2 SNTAGT. V gave up 3 bases and J gave up 5 bases, with 17 bases separating them. This CDR3 has 16 amino acids. DNA of the CDR3: TGTGCCAGCAGTGAAGTCACAGGGCCGCTTGATCAGCCCCAGCATTTT. Translating it yields CASSEVTGPLDQPQHF.

Comments on this clonotype: The junction and the germline gene differ at one end; a read error may be behind it. The chain is built from TRBV20-1 and TRBJ2-2; no clear D. The length of the CDR3 is 14 residues. Germline-derived CDR1 and CDR2 are DFQATT and SNEGSKA (reference sequence). The CDR3 sequence is CSARHTGYTWELFF. The CDR3 DNA follows: TGCAGTGCTAGACATACCGGCTACACCTGGGAGCTGTTTTTT.

The J gene is TRBJ2-5, the V gene TRBV10-3; D may correspond to TRBD1 or TRBD2 (5 bases each). The length of the CDR3 is 14 residues. Germline V CDR1 and CDR2: ENHRY, SYGVKD. Trimming took 11 bases from V and 0 from J, leaving 16 bases between them. The CDR3 DNA is TGTGCCGCCCGAGGGGATGAGGACCAAGAGACCCAGTACTTC. Its translation is CAARGDEDQETQYF.

This clonotype has a count of ten or more. The chain is built from TRBV7-3 and TRBJ1-3, with D possibly TRBD1 on 5 matching bases. The CDR3 totals 14 residues. V was shortened by 4 bases and J by 2 bases, with 9 bases between the two germline ends. Germline CDR1 SGHTA, CDR2 FQGTGA. Here the CDR3 DNA reads TGTGCCAGCAGCTCGACGGGGGCTGGAAACACCATATATTTT. Its protein product is CASSSTGAGNTIYF.

In the case of this clonotype: A read error may account for a junction end that differs from germline. The chain recombines TRBV7-9 with TRBJ2-2; weak D call: TRBD2 (5 bases). CDR3 length: 15 residues. The germline CDR1 and CDR2 sequences are SEHNR and FQNEAQ (reference sequence). Here the CDR3 reads CASSPPGGITGEPFF. Here the CDR3 DNA reads TGTGCCAGCAGCCCGCCGGGTGGTATTACCGGGGAGCCGTTTTTT.